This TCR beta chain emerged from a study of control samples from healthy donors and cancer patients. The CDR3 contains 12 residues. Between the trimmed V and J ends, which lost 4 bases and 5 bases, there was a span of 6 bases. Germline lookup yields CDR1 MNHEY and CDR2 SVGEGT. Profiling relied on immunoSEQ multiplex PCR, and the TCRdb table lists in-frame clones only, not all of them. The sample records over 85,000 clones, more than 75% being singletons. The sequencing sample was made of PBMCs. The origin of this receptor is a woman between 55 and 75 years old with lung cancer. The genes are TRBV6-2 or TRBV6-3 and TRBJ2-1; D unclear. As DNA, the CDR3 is TGTGCCAGCAGTTCGAGAGACAATGAGCAGTTCTTC. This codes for CASSSRDNEQFF.